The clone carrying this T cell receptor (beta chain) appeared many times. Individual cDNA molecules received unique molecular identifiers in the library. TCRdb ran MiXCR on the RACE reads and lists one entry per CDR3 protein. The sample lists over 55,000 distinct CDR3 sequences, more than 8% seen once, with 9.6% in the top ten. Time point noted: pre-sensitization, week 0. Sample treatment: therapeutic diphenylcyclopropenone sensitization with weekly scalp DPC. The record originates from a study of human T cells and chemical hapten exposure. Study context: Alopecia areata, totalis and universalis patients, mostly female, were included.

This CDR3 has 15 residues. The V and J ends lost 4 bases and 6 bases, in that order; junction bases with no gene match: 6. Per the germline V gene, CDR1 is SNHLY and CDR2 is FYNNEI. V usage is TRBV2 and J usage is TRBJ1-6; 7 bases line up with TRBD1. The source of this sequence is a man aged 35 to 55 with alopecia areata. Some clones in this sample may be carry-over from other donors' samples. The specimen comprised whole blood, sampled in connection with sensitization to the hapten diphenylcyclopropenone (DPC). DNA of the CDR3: TGTGCCAGCAGTGGGGACAGTGGGTCTAATTCACCCCTCCACTTT. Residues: CASSGDSGSNSPLHF.